This T cell receptor (beta chain) originates from a study of cytomegalovirus exposure and HLA in healthy donors. The study's findings and limits: Association with HLA alleles at 0.05 false discovery rate was found for some 18,000 TCR beta sequences in a later analysis. The investigators catalogued some 150 TCR beta chains as cytomegalovirus-associated.

Primers for the PCR totalled 60 Vbeta and 13 Jbeta. Some clones are missing from TCRdb's copy, which holds only in-frame ones; the method was immunoSEQ multiplex PCR. The data contain 160,000 or so clones, less than 85% of them singletons. Concerning this clone: Its antigen is as yet unknown.

Per the germline V gene, CDR1 is SNHLY and CDR2 is FYNNEI. This CDR3 region has 13 residues. V was cut by 6 bases and J by 8 bases, with 16 bases left in between. The sequencing sample was made of PBMCs. The receptor was derived from a man between 40 and 49 years old in good health and CMV-seronegative. This chain uses TRBV2 with TRBJ1-2; D is unclear. The CDR3 DNA reads TGTGCCAGCAGCCCCGGGGATCATCAGGGCTACACCTTC. It encodes CASSPGDHQGYTF.